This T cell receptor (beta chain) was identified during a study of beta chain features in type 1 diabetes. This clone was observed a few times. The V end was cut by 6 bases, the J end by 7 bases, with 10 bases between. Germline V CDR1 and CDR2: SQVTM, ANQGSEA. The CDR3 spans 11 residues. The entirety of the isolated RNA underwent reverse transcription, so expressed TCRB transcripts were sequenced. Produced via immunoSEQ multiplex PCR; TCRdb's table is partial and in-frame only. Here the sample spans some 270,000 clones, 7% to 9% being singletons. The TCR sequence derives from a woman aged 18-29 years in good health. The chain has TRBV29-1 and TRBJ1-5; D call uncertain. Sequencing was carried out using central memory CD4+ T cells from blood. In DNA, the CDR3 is TGCAGCGTCGCCGGGCCCCAGCCCCAGCATTTT. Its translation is CSVAGPQPQHF.